A selection of T cell receptor beta chains follows, all from one sample in a study of T cells in Graves' hyperthyroidism and ophthalmopathy. MiXCR, run by TCRdb on the multiplex PCR reads, gives a single entry per CDR3 protein. The data hold approximately 490,000 distinct CDR3 sequences, with approximately 22% observed a single time. The sequencing sample was made of blood. Receptors were obtained from a woman between 70 and 85 years old with Graves' ophthalmopathy. CDR3s include the opening cysteine and the closing phenylalanine or tryptophan. D genes are given only for firm matches. Not every row has a clone size; where given, it reads once, few, many or a size class.

DNA: TGTGCCAGCAGCTCACCCCGCCGACTGTCAACAGATACGCAGTATTTT; CDR3: CASSSPRRLSTDTQYF; size: many; J: TRBJ2-3; V: TRBV7-8; D: -
DNA: TGTGCCAGCAGTCAACAATTGAACACTGAAGCTTTCTTT; CDR3: CASSQQLNTEAFF; size: many; J: TRBJ1-1; V: TRBV5-1; D: -
DNA: TGCGCCAGCAGCTTGGACCCAGGGGATGAAAAACTGTTTTTT; CDR3: CASSLDPGDEKLFF; size: few; J: TRBJ1-4; V: TRBV5-1; D: -
DNA: TGTGCCAGCAGTTTGGGGCGGGCGGGAGTTTCCGAGCAGTACTTC; CDR3: CASSLGRAGVSEQYF; size: many; J: TRBJ2-7; V: TRBV28; D: TRBD2
DNA: TGTGCCAGCAGCTTGGCGCCTGGGACAGGGGCTGGAAACACCATATATTTT; CDR3: CASSLAPGTGAGNTIYF; size: -; J: TRBJ1-3; V: TRBV5-5; D: TRBD1
DNA: TGCGCCAGCAGCCAAGATCGGGGAAGAGGGGTCACAGATACGCAGTATTTT; CDR3: CASSQDRGRGVTDTQYF; size: few; J: TRBJ2-3; V: TRBV4-3; D: -
DNA: TGTGCCAGCAGCTCTCCTCAGCGGGAGGGAAACGAGCAGTACTTC; CDR3: CASSSPQREGNEQYF; size: few; J: TRBJ2-7; V: TRBV7-6; D: TRBD2
DNA: TGCAGTGCTAGAAAACTAGCGGGAGTAATAAATGAGCAGTTCTTC; CDR3: CSARKLAGVINEQFF; size: -; J: TRBJ2-1; V: TRBV20-1; D: TRBD2
DNA: TGTGCCAGCAGTTGGGTGACTAGCGGGAAGATCTACAATGAGCAGTTCTTC; CDR3: CASSWVTSGKIYNEQFF; size: few; J: TRBJ2-1; V: TRBV6-2/TRBV6-3; D: TRBD2
DNA: TGTGCCAGCAGCGACGGAACTAACTATGGCTACACCTTC; CDR3: CASSDGTNYGYTF; size: many; J: TRBJ1-2; V: TRBV2; D: -
DNA: TGTGCCAGCAGCTCGACAGGGGGCCATAACCAGCCCCAGCATTTT; CDR3: CASSSTGGHNQPQHF; size: -; J: TRBJ1-5; V: TRBV7-8; D: TRBD1
DNA: TGTGCCAGCAGCGTCGGAGGGTACCAAGAGACCCAGTACTTC; CDR3: CASSVGGYQETQYF; size: -; J: TRBJ2-5; V: TRBV7-9; D: -
DNA: TGCAGCGTTGCTAATCCGGGGGCGATCGGGGAGCTGTTTTTT; CDR3: CSVANPGAIGELFF; size: -; J: TRBJ2-2; V: TRBV29-1; D: -
DNA: TGCAGTGCCCAAGGACTAGCGGGAGGTCAGAACACCGGGGAGCTGTTTTTT; CDR3: CSAQGLAGGQNTGELFF; size: -; J: TRBJ2-2; V: TRBV20-1; D: TRBD2
DNA: TGTGCCATCAGTGATTTTGATCTACCCGGGGAGCTGTTTTTT; CDR3: CAISDFDLPGELFF; size: -; J: TRBJ2-2; V: TRBV10-3; D: -
DNA: TGTGCCTGGACTAAGGGGGGGCCCGATGGCTACACCTTC; CDR3: CAWTKGGPDGYTF; size: many; J: TRBJ1-2; V: TRBV30; D: -
DNA: TGTGCCAGCAGTTACCCCACCCCTTTAGCGGGGGGCTCCTACGAGCAGTACTTC; CDR3: CASSYPTPLAGGSYEQYF; size: few; J: TRBJ2-7; V: TRBV6-9; D: TRBD2
DNA: TGCGCCAGCAGCCAAGATTGGAGGGAGACTACCTACGAGCAGTACTTC; CDR3: CASSQDWRETTYEQYF; size: few; J: TRBJ2-7; V: TRBV4-3; D: -
DNA: TGCAGTGCTAGAGATGATTACAGGCCCGAGCAGTACTTC; CDR3: CSARDDYRPEQYF; size: many; J: TRBJ2-7; V: TRBV20-1; D: -
DNA: TGCGCCAGCAGCCCCCTGGAAGGGGTGAACACTGAAGCTTTCTTT; CDR3: CASSPLEGVNTEAFF; size: -; J: TRBJ1-1; V: TRBV5-1; D: -
DNA: TGTGCCAGCAGTCGACGACCGGGACAGGGAATCTATGGCTACACCTTC; CDR3: CASSRRPGQGIYGYTF; size: -; J: TRBJ1-2; V: TRBV12-3/TRBV12-4; D: TRBD1
DNA: TGTGCCAGCTCAGCATCCGGGACTCAGGGTGAAAAACTGTTTTTT; CDR3: CASSASGTQGEKLFF; size: -; J: TRBJ1-4; V: TRBV18; D: -
DNA: TGTGCCAGCAGCTCAACAGGGACCCACTCTAGCTCCTACAATGAGCAGTTCTTC; CDR3: CASSSTGTHSSSYNEQFF; size: many; J: TRBJ2-1; V: TRBV11-3; D: -
DNA: TGTGCCAGCAATTCGCTATCGAACACCGGGGAGCTGTTTTTT; CDR3: CASNSLSNTGELFF; size: few; J: TRBJ2-2; V: TRBV13; D: -
DNA: TGTGCCAGCAGCGTATCGTGGAACACTGAAGCTTTCTTT; CDR3: CASSVSWNTEAFF; size: -; J: TRBJ1-1; V: TRBV9; D: -
DNA: TGTGCCATCAGGGGGGACTCCTACGAGCAGTACTTC; CDR3: CAIRGDSYEQYF; size: -; J: TRBJ2-7; V: TRBV10-3; D: -